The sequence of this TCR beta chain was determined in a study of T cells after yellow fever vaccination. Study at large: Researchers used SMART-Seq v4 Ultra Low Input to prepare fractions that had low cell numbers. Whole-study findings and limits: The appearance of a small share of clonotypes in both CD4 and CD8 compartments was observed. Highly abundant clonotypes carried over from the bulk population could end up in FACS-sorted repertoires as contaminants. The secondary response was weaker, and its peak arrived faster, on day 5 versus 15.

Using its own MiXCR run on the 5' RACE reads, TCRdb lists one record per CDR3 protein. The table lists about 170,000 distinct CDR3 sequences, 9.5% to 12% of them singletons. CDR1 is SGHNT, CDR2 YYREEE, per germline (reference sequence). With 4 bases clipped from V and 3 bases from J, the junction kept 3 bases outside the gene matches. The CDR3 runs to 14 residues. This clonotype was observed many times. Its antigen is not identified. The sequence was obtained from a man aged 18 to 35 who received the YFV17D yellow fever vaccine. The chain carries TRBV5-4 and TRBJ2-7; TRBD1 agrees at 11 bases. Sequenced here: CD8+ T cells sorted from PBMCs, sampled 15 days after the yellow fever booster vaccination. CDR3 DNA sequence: TGTGCCAGCAGCCCTGGGACAGGGGGCTACGAGCAGTACGTC. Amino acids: CASSPGTGGYEQYV.